Listed here are 26 T cell receptor beta chains from one sample, sequenced in a study of T cell responses to AZD1222 COVID-19 vaccine. This table comes from immunoSEQ multiplex PCR, and its TCRdb copy is limited to in-frame clones, with some not included. The sample comprises over 150,000 clones, around 92% of which are singletons, and 8.5% to 12% rests with the top ten. The source material was peripheral blood, sampled on day 0 of AZD1222 vaccination. Receptor source: an adult in good health.

This chain uses TRBV27 with TRBJ1-1; D gene uncertain. V lost 5 bases and J 1 base, leaving 8 bases between the germline ends. The CDR3 sequence is 13 residues long. The V gene's germline CDR1 is MNHEY and CDR2 SMNVEV (reference sequence). This CDR3 is CASSPIENTEAFF. The CDR3 region has the DNA TGTGCCAGCAGTCCGATCGAGAACACTGAAGCTTTCTTT.

V gene TRBV4-1 combines with J gene TRBJ2-3; 9 positions agree with TRBD2. The V gene's germline CDR1 is MGHRA and CDR2 YSYEKL. With 8 bases clipped from V and 0 bases from J, the junction kept 6 bases outside the gene matches. CDR3 length equals 15 residues. The CDR3 sequence is CASGAAGGSTDTQYF. DNA of the CDR3: TGCGCCAGCGGTGCAGCGGGAGGTAGCACAGATACGCAGTATTTT.

The CDR3 region has the DNA TGTGCCAGCAGCCCGGGACAGGACTATCAGCCCCAGCATTTT. The encoded protein is CASSPGQDYQPQHF. The chain couples TRBV3-1 (or the pseudogene TRBV3-2) to TRBJ1-5; 8 nucleotides match TRBD1. Germline trimming cut 4 bases from V and 5 bases from J; bases unmatched to any gene: 4. Germline CDR1 reads LGHDT; CDR2 reads YNNKEL (reference sequence). This CDR3 region has 14 residues.

The V and J genes are TRBV19 and TRBJ2-7, with 8 nucleotides matching TRBD2. Germline assignment: CDR1 LNHDA and CDR2 SQIVND (reference sequence). V was pared by 10 bases and J by 1 base, with 6 bases of the junction left unmatched. The CDR3 spans 13 residues. The CDR3 DNA sequence: TGTGCCACCCGGGGGGGAGGGTCCTACGAGCAGTACTTC. Its protein is CATRGGGSYEQYF.

The rearrangement uses TRBV5-6 and TRBJ2-7, with D unclear. V lost 4 bases to trimming and J lost 1 base, with 6 bases between them. The CDR3 loop spans 12 amino acids. Germline lookup yields CDR1 SGHDT and CDR2 YYEEEE. The CDR3 coding sequence is TGTGCCAGCAGCCGTGTGTCCTACGAGCAGTACTTC. It encodes CASSRVSYEQYF.

The chain employs TRBV5-1 and TRBJ1-5; D is uncertain. This CDR3 is 15 amino acids long. Germline V CDR1 and CDR2: SGHRS, YFSETQ. The V and J ends lost 4 bases and 0 bases respectively, with 11 bases between them. The CDR3 loop is CASSAGPVSNQPQHF. Written as DNA, the CDR3 is TGCGCCAGCAGCGCCGGGCCGGTTAGCAATCAGCCCCAGCATTTT.

This chain connects TRBV5-5 to TRBJ2-3, with TRBD2 matching over 9 bases. Losses at the gene ends were 2 bases for V and 9 bases for J; bases not matched to a gene: 13. The CDR3 spans 16 residues. Germline CDR1 SGHKS, CDR2 YYEKEE (reference sequence). The CDR3 protein is CASSLGRLAAGGTQYF. As DNA, the CDR3 is TGTGCCAGCAGCTTAGGAAGACTAGCGGCTGGGGGAACGCAGTATTTT. The full variable domain, with the rest looked up from reference TRBV5-5 and TRBJ2-3, is DAGVTQSPTHLIKTRGQQVTLRCSPISGHKSVSWYQQVLGQGPQFIFQYYEKEERGRGNFPDRFSARQFPNYSSELNVNALLLGDSALYLCASSLGRLAAGGTQYFGPGTRLTVL.

The chain recombines TRBV7-8 with TRBJ2-5; weak D call: TRBD1 (5 bases). V gave up 1 base and J gave up 1 base, with 7 bases separating them. CDR3 length: 14 amino acids. From germline, CDR1 is SGHVS and CDR2 FQNEAQ. CDR3 loop: CASSLGGSQETQYF. The CDR3 bases are TGTGCCAGCAGCTTAGGGGGCAGCCAAGAGACCCAGTACTTC. Full variable domain (missing parts from reference TRBV7-8 and TRBJ2-5): GAGVSQSPRYKVAKRGQDVALRCDPISGHVSLFWYQQALGQGPEFLTYFQNEAQLDKSGLPSDRFFAERPEGSVSTLKIQRTQQEDSAVYLCASSLGGSQETQYFGPGTRLLVL.

This sequence joins TRBV3-1 (or the pseudogene TRBV3-2) and TRBJ2-1; D might be TRBD1 (5 bases). Per the germline V gene, CDR1 is LGHDT and CDR2 is YNNKEL (reference sequence). V lost 3 bases and J 5 bases, leaving 20 bases between the germline ends. The CDR3 is made up of 17 amino acids. The CDR3 DNA reads TGTGCCAGCAGCCATAGCTGGTGGCAGGGTGCCGACAATGAGCAGTTCTTC. Encoded protein: CASSHSWWQGADNEQFF.

This chain joins TRBV7-9 and TRBJ1-1; D is unresolved. CDR3 length: 13 amino acids. Germline CDR1 reads SEHNR; CDR2 reads FQNEAQ (reference sequence). The V gene lost 1 base and the J gene lost 3 bases, with 6 bases spanning the gap. CDR3 DNA sequence: TGTGCCAGCAGCTTAGAGGCGTACACTGAAGCTTTCTTT. Protein: CASSLEAYTEAFF.

The genes are TRBV4-2 and TRBJ1-2; D call uncertain. This CDR3 has 14 residues. V dropped 0 bases and J dropped 8 bases, with 13 bases sitting between them. In germline, CDR1 is LGHNA, CDR2 YNFKEQ. The CDR3 DNA reads TGTGCCAGCAGCCAAGAGGTCCGAGAGGGAGGCTACACCTTC. It encodes CASSQEVREGGYTF.

Comments on this clone: An end of the junction does not agree with germline; a read error may underlie this. The J gene is TRBJ2-4, the V gene TRBV6-5; no firm D call. Germline V gene sequence: CDR1 MNHEY, CDR2 SVGAGI. The CDR3 is 12 residues long. Written as DNA, the CDR3 is TGTGCCAGCAGTACCGGTCAAGCCAGGCAGAACTTC. It encodes CASSTGQARQNF.

The J gene is TRBJ2-2, the V gene TRBV3-1 (or the pseudogene TRBV3-2), with D possibly TRBD2 on 6 matching bases. The germline V gene has CDR1 LGHDT and CDR2 YNNKEL (reference sequence). The CDR3 sequence is 19 residues long. Trimming pared 6 bases from V and 0 bases from J, leaving 23 bases between. The CDR3 coding sequence is TGTGCCAGCAGGGCTACGGGAGACATGCTATTCGCGAACACCGGGGAGCTGTTTTTT. Residues: CASRATGDMLFANTGELFF.

This chain links TRBV30 with TRBJ1-2; D is uncertain. The CDR3 is 12 amino acids. V was clipped by 3 bases and J by 2 bases, with 7 bases between them. Germline CDR1 is GTSNPN and CDR2 is SVGIG (reference sequence). The CDR3: CAWSFLNYGYTF. CDR3 nucleotides: TGTGCCTGGAGCTTCCTGAACTATGGCTACACCTTC. Full variable domain (outside the CDR3, taken from reference TRBV30 and TRBJ1-2): SQTIHQWPATLVQPVGSPLSLECTVEGTSNPNLYWYRQAAGRGLQLLFYSVGIGQISSEVPQNLSASRPQDRQFILSSKKLLLSDSGFYLCAWSFLNYGYTFGSGTRLTVV.

The rearrangement uses TRBV19 and TRBJ1-1; tentatively, D is TRBD1 (5 bases). V lost 6 bases to trimming and J lost 0 bases, with 14 bases between them. Germline assignment: CDR1 LNHDA and CDR2 SQIVND (reference sequence). The CDR3 is 15 residues long. CDR3 in DNA: TGTGCCAGTAGGGGAGCCGGAGGGGTGAACACTGAAGCTTTCTTT. This translates into CASRGAGGVNTEAFF.

The chain has TRBV5-1 and TRBJ2-7, with 13 bases lining up with TRBD2. The V gene's germline CDR1 is SGHRS and CDR2 YFSETQ. V lost 6 bases, J lost 3 bases, and 3 bases stayed unmatched. The CDR3 consists of 14 residues. The CDR3 sequence: CASTRTSGSYEQYF. The CDR3 DNA reads TGCGCCAGCACGCGGACTAGCGGGAGCTACGAGCAGTACTTC.

This clone was picked up one time. The rearrangement links TRBV7-9 to TRBJ1-6, with D tentatively TRBD1 (6 bases). Germline values: CDR1 SEHNR, CDR2 FQNEAQ (reference sequence). The CDR3 spans 15 residues. Trimming took 2 bases from V and 9 from J, leaving 14 bases between them. The CDR3 is CASSLPGDEASPLHF. CDR3 bases: TGTGCCAGCAGCTTACCAGGGGATGAGGCTTCACCCCTCCACTTT.

This clone was recorded a few times. The CDR3 region has the DNA TGTGCCAGCAGCCAAGGAACCGGTTCTAACTATGGCTACACCTTC. Translated, it gives CASSQGTGSNYGYTF. The rearrangement joins TRBV4-2 to TRBJ1-2, with D uncertain. Germline CDR1 and CDR2: LGHNA and YNFKEQ. The CDR3 is 15 amino acids. V lost 1 base, J lost 0 bases, and 9 bases lay in between.

This clone was counted a few times. The genes are TRBV11-2 and TRBJ1-2; D gene uncertain. CDR3 length: 13 residues. V lost 0 bases and J lost 8, with 10 bases in between. Germline V lookup: CDR1 SGHAT, CDR2 FQNNGV. CDR3 protein: CASSLDMPEGYTF. The CDR3 DNA sequence: TGTGCCAGCAGCTTAGATATGCCAGAAGGCTACACCTTC.

The chain has TRBV20-1 and TRBJ1-1; 7 bases line up with TRBD1. The germline V gene has CDR1 DFQATT and CDR2 SNEGSKA (reference sequence). Unmatched junction bases numbered 4, after V lost 6 bases and J lost 6 bases. This CDR3 has 11 amino acids. The CDR3 coding sequence is TGCAGTGCGAGGGGGCTCGCTGAAGCTTTCTTT. It is translated as CSARGLAEAFF.

The chain employs TRBV6-5 and TRBJ2-3; D is possibly TRBD1 or TRBD2 (5 bases each). The germline CDR1 and CDR2 sequences are MNHEY and SVGAGI. Trimming cost V 2 bases and J 4 bases, with 16 bases left between them. The CDR3 is 16 residues long. Written as DNA, the CDR3 is TGTGCCAGCAGTTACACGTTTACGGGGCAATCAGATACGCAGTATTTT. Encoded protein: CASSYTFTGQSDTQYF.

V usage is TRBV21-1 and J usage is TRBJ1-1; the table calls TRBD1, which could not be checked here. TRBV21-1 is classified as a pseudogene. CDR3 size: 12 residues. The CDR3 DNA reads TGTGCCACCCAGGGTGGGGACACTGAAGCTTTCTTT. Amino acid sequence: CATQGGDTEAFF.

This chain joins TRBV28 and TRBJ1-2, with 11 bases fitting TRBD1. CDR1 is MDHEN, CDR2 SYDVKM, per germline. V trimming: 6 bases; J trimming: 5 bases; junction bases outside the gene matches: 8. The CDR3 loop spans 15 amino acids. The CDR3 loop reads CASRHLDRGRYGYTF. In DNA, the CDR3 is TGTGCCAGCAGACACTTGGACAGGGGGCGATATGGCTACACCTTC.

J is TRBJ1-5 and V is TRBV12-3 or TRBV12-4; D ambiguous. This CDR3 is built from 13 residues. Trimming left V 4 bases short and J 5 bases short, with 9 bases between. The CDR3 is CASSSRTDQPQHF. CDR3 nucleotide sequence: TGTGCCAGCAGTTCGAGAACTGATCAGCCCCAGCATTTT.

This clone was found once. The same CDR3 arises from other DNA sequences in this sample as well. J is TRBJ2-2 and V is TRBV12-3 or TRBV12-4, with a tentative D call TRBD1 (5 bases). The CDR3 length is 13 residues. V was trimmed by 4 bases and J by 4 bases, leaving 7 bases between them. The CDR3 loop is CASSWGGTGELFF. The CDR3 region has the DNA TGTGCCAGCAGTTGGGGCGGCACCGGGGAGCTGTTTTTT.

V usage is TRBV6-5 and J usage is TRBJ1-5; D unclear. Germline values: CDR1 MNHEY, CDR2 SVGAGI. The CDR3 spans 13 residues. V lost 6 bases to trimming and J lost 0 bases, with 6 bases between them. In nucleotides, the CDR3 is TGTGCCAGCAGGGGTAATAGCAATCAGCCCCAGCATTTT. This sequence encodes CASRGNSNQPQHF.